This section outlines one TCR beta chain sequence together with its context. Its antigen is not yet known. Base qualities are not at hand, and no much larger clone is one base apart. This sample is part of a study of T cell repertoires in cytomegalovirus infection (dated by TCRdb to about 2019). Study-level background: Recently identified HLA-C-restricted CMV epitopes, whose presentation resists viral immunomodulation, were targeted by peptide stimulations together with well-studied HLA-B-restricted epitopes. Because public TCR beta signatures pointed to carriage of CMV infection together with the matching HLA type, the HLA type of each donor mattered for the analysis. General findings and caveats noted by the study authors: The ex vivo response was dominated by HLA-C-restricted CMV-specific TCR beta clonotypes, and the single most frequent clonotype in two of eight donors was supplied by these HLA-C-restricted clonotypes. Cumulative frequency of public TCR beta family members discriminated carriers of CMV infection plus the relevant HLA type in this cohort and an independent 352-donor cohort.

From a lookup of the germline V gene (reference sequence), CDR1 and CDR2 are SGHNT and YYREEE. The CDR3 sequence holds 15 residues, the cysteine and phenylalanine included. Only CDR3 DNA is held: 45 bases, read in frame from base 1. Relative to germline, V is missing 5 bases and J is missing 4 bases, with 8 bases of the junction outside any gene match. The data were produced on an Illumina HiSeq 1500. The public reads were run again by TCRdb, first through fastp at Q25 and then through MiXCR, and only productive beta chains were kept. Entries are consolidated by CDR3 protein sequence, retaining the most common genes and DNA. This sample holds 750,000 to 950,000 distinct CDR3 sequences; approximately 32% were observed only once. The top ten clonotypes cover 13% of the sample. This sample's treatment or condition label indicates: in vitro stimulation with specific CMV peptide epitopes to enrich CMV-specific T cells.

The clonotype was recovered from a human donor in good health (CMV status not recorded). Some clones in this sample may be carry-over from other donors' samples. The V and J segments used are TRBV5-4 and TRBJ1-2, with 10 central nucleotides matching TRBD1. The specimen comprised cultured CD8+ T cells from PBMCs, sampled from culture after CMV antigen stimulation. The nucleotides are TGTGCCAGCAGGACCTCGGGACAGGGGTTCTATGGCTACACCTTC. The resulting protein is CASRTSGQGFYGYTF.